Presented here are 15 T cell receptor beta chains from one specimen sequenced in a study of regulatory T cells in long-lasting Graves disease. The authors built TCR beta libraries using iRepertoire HTBI primers and Arm-PCR of CDR3 regions. Using its own MiXCR run on the multiplex PCR reads, TCRdb lists one record per CDR3 protein. The repertoire holds about 200,000 distinct CDR3 sequences, with about a sixth as singletons. Time point indicated: newly diagnosed GD, antithyroid drugs for less than 3 months. After RNA was extracted from PBMCs, the TCR library was made from it. The sample was peripheral blood mononuclear cells (PBMCs), taken at new diagnosis, from a patient treated with antithyroid drugs. The receptors originated from a female donor with Graves disease.

This clonotype was counted many times. The V call is TRBV6-5, the J call TRBJ1-2; D uncertain. Germline V lookup: CDR1 MNHEY, CDR2 SVGAGI. CDR3 length: 15 amino acids. Deletions cut 2 bases from V and 6 bases from J, with 16 bases between. CDR3 DNA: TGTGCCAGCAGTTACGAGGGAGTCTGGATGGATGGCTACACCTTC. The encoded protein is CASSYEGVWMDGYTF.

The chain is built from TRBV6-2 or TRBV6-3 and TRBJ2-7; D is perhaps TRBD1 (5 bases). The CDR3 loop spans 12 amino acids. V was cut by 5 bases and J by 6 bases, with 11 bases left in between. Germline CDR1 is MNHEY and CDR2 is SVGEGT. The CDR3: CASSPRTFEQYF. In DNA, the CDR3 is TGTGCCAGCAGTCCGCGGACATTCGAGCAGTACTTC.

This clonotype was counted many times. The chain combines TRBV9 with TRBJ2-2; D perhaps matches TRBD2 (5 bases). CDR1 and CDR2 from the germline V gene are SGDLS and YYNGEE. Between the trimmed V and J ends, which lost 0 bases and 6 bases, there was a span of 9 bases. The CDR3 is 14 residues long. CDR3 coding DNA: TGTGCCAGCAGCGTAGACGAGGGTCCCGGGGAGCTGTTTTTT. Its protein is CASSVDEGPGELFF.

This clonotype showed up just a few times. At one of its ends the junction is not consistent with the germline gene, which may arise from a read error. This chain connects TRBV6-2 or TRBV6-3 to TRBJ2-1, with 8 bases aligning to TRBD2. Germline CDR1 MNHEY, CDR2 SVGEGT. This CDR3 spans 15 amino acids. The CDR3 reads CASSDSSGSGNEQFF. Here the CDR3 DNA reads TGTGCCAGCAGTGACTCAAGCGGGAGTGGCAATGAGCAGTTCTTC.

Ten or more counts support this clonotype. The chain links TRBV29-1 to TRBJ2-1; TRBD2 might be the D (7 bases). From germline, CDR1 is SQVTM and CDR2 ANQGSEA. The CDR3 is 14 residues long. Trimming stripped 7 bases from V and 7 bases from J, with 20 bases between. In DNA, the CDR3 is TGCAGCGCAACAGGGAGGAGCGGGGCAAATGAGCAGTTCTTC. This codes for CSATGRSGANEQFF.

Many counts were recorded for this clonotype. The chain uses TRBV20-1 and TRBJ2-3, with 9 bases identical to TRBD2. The junction had 5 bases not matched to a gene; V was cut back by 2 bases and J by 5 bases. Germline loops: CDR1 DFQATT, CDR2 SNEGSKA (reference sequence). CDR3 length: 14 residues. This chain's CDR3 is CSARHLAGLDTQYF. CDR3 coding DNA: TGCAGTGCTAGACACCTAGCGGGACTAGATACGCAGTATTTT.

In its sample, this clonotype was seen many times. The chain is built from TRBV20-1 and TRBJ1-1; possible D gene TRBD1, 5 bases. The CDR3 has 12 amino acids. Germline V gives CDR1 DFQATT, CDR2 SNEGSKA (reference sequence). Deletions cut 0 bases from V and 5 bases from J, with 7 bases between. CDR3 loop: CSAREGATEAFF. The CDR3 DNA is TGCAGTGCTAGAGAAGGGGCGACTGAAGCTTTCTTT.

This clonotype was picked up many times. This sequence joins TRBV4-1 and TRBJ1-1; D gene uncertain. The CDR3 is 17 residues long. Germline values: CDR1 MGHRA, CDR2 YSYEKL. With 0 bases removed from V and 0 bases from J, the gap between germline ends came to 14 bases. The CDR3 DNA follows: TGCGCCAGCAGCCAAGATAGGTGGAAGGGTATGAACACTGAAGCTTTCTTT. It translates to CASSQDRWKGMNTEAFF.

Note on this clonotype: The junction departs from the called germline gene at one end, perhaps through a read error. The CDR3 coding sequence is TGTGCCAGCAGCCCCTTTCGCCCAGGGGAGAACTATGGGTACACCTTC. It yields the protein CASSPFRPGENYGYTF. V and J are TRBV5-4 and TRBJ1-2; weak D call: TRBD1 (6 bases). CDR1 is SGHNT and CDR2 is YYREEE in the germline V gene (reference sequence). The CDR3 has 16 residues. The variable domain in full, with the rest retrieved from reference TRBV5-4 and TRBJ1-2, is ETGVTQSPTHLIKTRGQQVTLRCSSQSGHNTVSWYQQALGQGPQFIFQYYREEENGRGNFPPRFSGLQFPNYSSELNVNALELDDSALYLCASSPFRPGENYGYTFGSGTRLTVV.

This clonotype was detected many times. The genes are TRBV6-2 or TRBV6-3 and TRBJ2-7, with 11 bases matching TRBD2. The trim removed 7 bases at V and 5 bases at J, leaving 13 bases unmatched. The CDR3 consists of 16 residues. Germline V gene lookup returns CDR1 MNHEY and CDR2 SVGEGT. The CDR3 sequence: CASKGVAGGPINEQYF. Here the CDR3 DNA reads TGTGCCAGCAAAGGGGTAGCGGGAGGGCCGATCAACGAGCAGTACTTC.

This clonotype was picked up many times. The chain uses TRBV20-1 and TRBJ2-3; 9 nucleotides line up with TRBD2. Germline loops: CDR1 DFQATT, CDR2 SNEGSKA (reference sequence). The CDR3 has 18 residues. With V trimmed by 1 base and J by 2 bases, 13 bases remained unmatched. The CDR3 region is CSARVVSREGRVTDTQYF. In DNA, the CDR3 is TGCAGTGCTAGAGTCGTGTCGCGGGAGGGCCGTGTCACAGATACGCAGTATTTT.

This clonotype was counted a few times. The rearrangement uses TRBV5-5 and TRBJ2-1, with 9 bases aligning to TRBD2. The CDR3 covers 23 residues. The junction had 22 bases not matched to a gene; V was cut back by 0 bases and J by 0 bases. Germline lookup yields CDR1 SGHKS and CDR2 YYEKEE (reference sequence). CDR3 coding DNA: TGTGCCAGCAGCTTGGGGAGTTCTGGGCGTAGCGGGAGTTTTCTTAGCTCCTACAATGAGCAGTTCTTC. Encoded protein: CASSLGSSGRSGSFLSSYNEQFF.

This chain links TRBV11-3 with TRBJ1-2, with 8 bases aligning to TRBD1. The trim removed 3 bases at V and 7 bases at J, leaving 7 bases unmatched. The CDR3 spans 14 residues. Germline assignment: CDR1 SGHNT and CDR2 YENEEA. The CDR3 spells CASSFGQGSRGYTF. The CDR3 DNA follows: TGTGCCAGCAGCTTCGGACAGGGATCTCGTGGCTACACCTTC. The variable domain in full, completed from reference TRBV11-3 and TRBJ1-2, reads EAGVVQSPRYKIIEKKQPVAFWCNPISGHNTLYWYLQNLGQGPELLIRYENEEAVDDSQLPKDRFSAERLKGVDSTLKIQPAELGDSAVYLCASSFGQGSRGYTFGSGTRLTVV.

This clonotype showed up many times. The chain employs TRBV10-3 and TRBJ1-1; TRBD1 is a possible D gene (5 bases). The CDR3 consists of 15 residues. Germline assignment: CDR1 ENHRY and CDR2 SYGVKD. V lost 11 bases and J lost 4, with 23 bases in between. CDR3 DNA sequence: TGTGCCGGGACGGACTCTCGAGCGGGGGTCACTGAAGCTTTCTTT. Its translation is CAGTDSRAGVTEAFF.

This clonotype was found many times. This chain joins TRBV3-1 and TRBJ2-2; 7 bases map to TRBD1. There are 16 residues in the CDR3. Germline CDR1 is LGHDT and CDR2 is YNNKEL (reference sequence). V was pared by 1 base and J by 6 bases, with 8 bases of the junction left unmatched. The CDR3 protein is CASSQVPGGIPGELFF. The CDR3 nucleotides are TGTGCCAGCAGCCAAGTGCCAGGGGGTATACCCGGGGAGCTGTTTTTT.